The 9 T cell receptor beta chains below all came from one sample that was sequenced in a study of cytomegalovirus exposure and HLA in healthy donors. Primers for the PCR totalled 60 Vbeta and 13 Jbeta. TCRdb's copy holds only in-frame clones and misses some; the assay was immunoSEQ multiplex PCR. This sample yields around 190,000 clones, of which about nine tenths are seen a single time; around 0.99% belongs to the top ten. What was sequenced was PBMCs. The receptor set was obtained from a boy younger than 10 in good health and CMV-seronegative.

The V and J genes are TRBV29-1 and TRBJ2-1; maybe TRBD2 (5 bases). CDR1 is SQVTM, CDR2 ANQGSEA, per germline. The V end was cut by 6 bases, the J end by 0 bases, with 12 bases between. CDR3 size: 14 residues. CDR3 sequence: CSVPRESSYNEQFF. In DNA form, the CDR3 reads TGCAGCGTCCCCCGGGAAAGCTCCTACAATGAGCAGTTCTTC.

The rearrangement links TRBV10-3 to TRBJ2-3; D gene unclear. Per the germline V gene, CDR1 is ENHRY and CDR2 is SYGVKD. V was shortened by 3 bases and J by 2 bases, with 18 bases between the two germline ends. This CDR3 has 17 residues. The CDR3 DNA reads as TGTGCCATCAGTGATAGTAATGTGAACCCAAACACAGATACGCAGTATTTT. Translated, it gives CAISDSNVNPNTDTQYF.

The chain combines TRBV9 with TRBJ2-3; perhaps TRBD1 as D (5 bases). CDR1 is SGDLS, CDR2 YYNGEE, per germline. V lost 6 bases and J lost 2, with 10 bases in between. This CDR3 comprises 13 residues. The CDR3 region is CASNKQDTDTQYF. The CDR3 bases are TGTGCCAGCAACAAACAGGACACAGATACGCAGTATTTT.

As to this clone: The sample has other DNA sequences that encode this CDR3 too. The rearrangement joins TRBV9 to TRBJ2-7; TRBD1 matches at 7 bases. The germline CDR1 and CDR2 sequences are SGDLS and YYNGEE. The ends lost 0 bases at V and 4 bases at J; junction bases unmatched: 4. The CDR3 length is 14 residues. The CDR3 nucleotides are TGTGCCAGCAGCGTAGGAGGGGGCGCGTACGAGCAGTACTTC. The encoded protein is CASSVGGGAYEQYF.

This sequence joins TRBV19 and TRBJ2-3; D not resolved. Deletions cut 7 bases from V and 1 base from J, with 9 bases between. CDR1 is LNHDA and CDR2 is SQIVND in the germline V gene (reference sequence). This CDR3 comprises 13 residues. In DNA form, the CDR3 reads TGTGCCAGTATAAGGAGCGGCACAGATACGCAGTATTTT. It yields the protein CASIRSGTDTQYF. The full variable domain, with the rest looked up from reference TRBV19 and TRBJ2-3, is DGGITQSPKYLFRKEGQNVTLSCEQNLNHDAMYWYRQDPGQGLRLIYYSQIVNDFQKGDIAEGYSVSREKKESFPLTVTSAQKNPTAFYLCASIRSGTDTQYFGPGTRLTVL.

This chain uses TRBV29-1 with TRBJ2-7; tentative D call: TRBD2 (6 bases). This CDR3 spans 13 amino acids. V lost 4 bases to trimming and J lost 3 bases, with 13 bases between them. Germline CDR1 reads SQVTM; CDR2 reads ANQGSEA. The DNA for the CDR3 is TGCAGCGTTGGTGGAGGGGAGGTCTACGAGCAGTACTTC. Its translation is CSVGGGEVYEQYF.

This rearrangement joins TRBV5-1 to TRBJ1-1; 7 bases match TRBD1. Germline V gene sequence: CDR1 SGHRS, CDR2 YFSETQ. The CDR3 runs 16 residues. Trimming cost V 0 bases and J 0 bases; bases outside gene matches: 5. The CDR3 sequence: CASSLVGGRVNTEAFF. CDR3 nucleotides: TGCGCCAGCAGCTTGGTAGGGGGCAGGGTGAACACTGAAGCTTTCTTT.

This CDR3 is CASSLVGRGRSGELFF. In DNA form, the CDR3 reads TGTGCCAGCAGCTTAGTAGGCAGGGGTCGGTCCGGGGAGCTGTTTTTT. The V and J genes are TRBV7-2 and TRBJ2-2; TRBD1 is a possible D gene (6 bases). V lost 1 base and J 6 bases, leaving 15 bases between the germline ends. CDR3 length: 16 residues. Per germline, CDR1 SGHTA and CDR2 FQGNSA. The complete variable domain, with remaining parts taken from reference TRBV7-2 and TRBJ2-2, reads GAGVSQSPSNKVTEKGKDVELRCDPISGHTALYWYRQSLGQGLEFLIYFQGNSAPDKSGLPSDRFSAERTGGSVSTLTIQRTQQEDSAVYLCASSLVGRGRSGELFFGEGSRLTVL.

Points on this clone: A junction end diverges from the germline sequence, so it may reflect a read error. V is TRBV7-9 and J is TRBJ1-1; D call uncertain. The CDR3 spans 13 residues. CDR1 and CDR2 from the germline V gene are SEHNR and FQNEAQ (reference sequence). DNA for the CDR3: TGTTCCAGTGGTCGCACCGGGAACACTGAAGCTTTCTTT. Protein sequence: CSSGRTGNTEAFF.